This paragraph reports one T cell receptor beta chain. The data originate from a study of blood T cell repertoires in COVID-19. About the research overall: COVID-19 samples collected from the United States, Italy and Spain covered acute and convalescent phases.

Participants were aged 18 to 89 years from around 25 US areas. Categorization into cohorts depended on clinical history that participants reported. Generated by immunoSEQ multiplex PCR, the TCRdb table keeps only in-frame clones and is missing some. The table has about 300,000 clones, around 90% seen once. Germline CDR1 reads KGHSH; CDR2 reads LQKENI. The V gene end was trimmed by 0 bases and the J gene end by 4 bases; junction bases not matched to a gene: 15. CDR3 length: 20 amino acids. V usage is TRBV18 and J usage is TRBJ2-2; 9 nucleotides align to TRBD1. This receptor was obtained from a young woman with acute COVID-19. Sequenced: PBMCs or T cells enriched from blood (not recorded which). Here the CDR3 reads CASSPPILDRGPRSTGELFF. The CDR3 DNA follows: TGTGCCAGCTCACCACCTATCTTGGACAGGGGTCCTCGGAGCACCGGGGAGCTGTTTTTT. Complete variable domain (other parts from reference TRBV18 and TRBJ2-2): NAGVMQNPRHLVRRRGQEARLRCSPMKGHSHVYWYRQLPEEGLKFMVYLQKENIIDESGMPKERFSAEFPKEGPSILRIQQVVRGDSAAYFCASSPPILDRGPRSTGELFFGEGSRLTVL.